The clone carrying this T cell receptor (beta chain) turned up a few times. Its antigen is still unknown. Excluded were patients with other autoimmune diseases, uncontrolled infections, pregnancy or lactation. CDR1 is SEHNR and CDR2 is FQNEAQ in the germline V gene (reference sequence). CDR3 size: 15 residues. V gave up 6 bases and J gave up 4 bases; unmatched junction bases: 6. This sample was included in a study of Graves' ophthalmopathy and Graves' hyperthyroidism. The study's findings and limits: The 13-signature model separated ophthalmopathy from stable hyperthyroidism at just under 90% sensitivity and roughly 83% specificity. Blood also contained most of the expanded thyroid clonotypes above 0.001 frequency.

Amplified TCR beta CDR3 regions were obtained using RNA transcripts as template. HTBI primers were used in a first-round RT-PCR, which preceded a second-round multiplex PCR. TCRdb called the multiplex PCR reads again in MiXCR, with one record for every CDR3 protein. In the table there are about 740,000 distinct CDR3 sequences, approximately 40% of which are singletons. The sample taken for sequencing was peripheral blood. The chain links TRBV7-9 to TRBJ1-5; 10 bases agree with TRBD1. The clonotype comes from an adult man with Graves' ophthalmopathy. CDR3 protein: CASRGTGVGNQPQHF. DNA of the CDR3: TGTGCCAGCAGGGGGACAGGGGTTGGAAATCAGCCCCAGCATTTT. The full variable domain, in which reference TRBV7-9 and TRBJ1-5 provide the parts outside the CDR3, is DTGVSQNPRHKITKRGQNVTFRCDPISEHNRLYWYRQTLGQGPEFLTYFQNEAQLEKSRLLSDRFSAERPKGSFSTLEIQRTEQGDSAMYLCASRGTGVGNQPQHFGDGTRLSIL.